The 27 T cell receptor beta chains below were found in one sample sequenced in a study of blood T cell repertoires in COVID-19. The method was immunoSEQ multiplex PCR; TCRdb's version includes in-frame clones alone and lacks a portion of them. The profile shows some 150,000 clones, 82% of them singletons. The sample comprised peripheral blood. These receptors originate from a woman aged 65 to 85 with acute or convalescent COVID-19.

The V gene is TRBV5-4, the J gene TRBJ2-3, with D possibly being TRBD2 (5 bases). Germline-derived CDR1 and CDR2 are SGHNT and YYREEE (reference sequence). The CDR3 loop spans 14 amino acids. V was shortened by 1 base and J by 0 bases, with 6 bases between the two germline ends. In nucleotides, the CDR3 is TGTGCCAGCAGCTTGCCGGGGAGCACAGATACGCAGTATTTT. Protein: CASSLPGSTDTQYF.

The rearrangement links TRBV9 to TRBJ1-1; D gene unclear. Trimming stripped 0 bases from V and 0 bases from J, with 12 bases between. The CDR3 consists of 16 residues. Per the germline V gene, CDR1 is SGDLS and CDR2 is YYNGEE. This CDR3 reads CASSVEGDTVNTEAFF. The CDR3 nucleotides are TGTGCCAGCAGCGTAGAAGGCGACACGGTGAACACTGAAGCTTTCTTT.

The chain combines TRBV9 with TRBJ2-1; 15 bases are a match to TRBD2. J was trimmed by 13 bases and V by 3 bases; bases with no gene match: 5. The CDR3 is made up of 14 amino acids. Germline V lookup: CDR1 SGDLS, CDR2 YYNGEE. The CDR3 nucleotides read TGTGCCAGCAGCGCCGGACTAGCGGGAGGGCCACAGTTCTTC. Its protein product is CASSAGLAGGPQFF.

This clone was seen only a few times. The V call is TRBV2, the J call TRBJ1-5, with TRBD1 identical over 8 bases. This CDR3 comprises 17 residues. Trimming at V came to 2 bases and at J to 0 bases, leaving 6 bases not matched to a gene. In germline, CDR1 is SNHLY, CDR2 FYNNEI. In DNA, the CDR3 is TGTGCCAGCAGTGAATCGGCAGGGGGCTATAGCAATCAGCCCCAGCATTTT. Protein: CASSESAGGYSNQPQHF.

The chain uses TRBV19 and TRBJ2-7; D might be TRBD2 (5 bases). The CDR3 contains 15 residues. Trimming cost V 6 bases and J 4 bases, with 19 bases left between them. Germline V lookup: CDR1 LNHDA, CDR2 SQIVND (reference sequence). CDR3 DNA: TGTGCCAGTAGAGAAGGCCGGGGTCACCGATACGAGCAGTACTTC. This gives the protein CASREGRGHRYEQYF.

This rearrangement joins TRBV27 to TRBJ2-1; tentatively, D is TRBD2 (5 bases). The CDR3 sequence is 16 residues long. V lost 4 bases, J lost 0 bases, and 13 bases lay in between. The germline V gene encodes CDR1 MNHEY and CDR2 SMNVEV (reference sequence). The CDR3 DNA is TGTGCCAGCAGTTCCCTGGACTTAAGCTCCTACAATGAGCAGTTCTTC. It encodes CASSSLDLSSYNEQFF.

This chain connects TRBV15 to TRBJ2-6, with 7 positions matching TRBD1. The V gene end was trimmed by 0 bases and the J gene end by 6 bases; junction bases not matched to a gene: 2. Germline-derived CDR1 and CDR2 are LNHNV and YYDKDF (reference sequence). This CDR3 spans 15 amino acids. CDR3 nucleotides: TGTGCCACCAGCAGAGATCAGGGGGTGGCCAACGTCCTGACTTTC. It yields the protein CATSRDQGVANVLTF. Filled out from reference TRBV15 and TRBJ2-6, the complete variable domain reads DAMVIQNPRYQVTQFGKPVTLSCSQTLNHNVMYWYQQKSSQAPKLLFHYYDKDFNNEADTPDNFQSRRPNTSFCFLDIRSPGLGDTAMYLCATSRDQGVANVLTFGAGSRLTVL.

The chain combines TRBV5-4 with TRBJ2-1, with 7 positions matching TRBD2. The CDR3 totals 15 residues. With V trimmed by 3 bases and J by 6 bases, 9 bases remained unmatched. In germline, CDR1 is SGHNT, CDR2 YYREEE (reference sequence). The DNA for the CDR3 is TGTGCCAGCAGCTCACGTGGGAGGGCCCCCAATGAGCAGTTCTTC. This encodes CASSSRGRAPNEQFF.

The CDR3 DNA sequence: TGTGCCTGGAACCGAGGGAACTATGGCTACACCTTC. This sequence encodes CAWNRGNYGYTF. The chain uses TRBV30 and TRBJ1-2, with D unclear. This CDR3 region has 12 residues. Germline-derived CDR1 and CDR2 are GTSNPN and SVGIG (reference sequence). Trimming removed 4 bases from V and 2 bases from J, with 8 bases in between.

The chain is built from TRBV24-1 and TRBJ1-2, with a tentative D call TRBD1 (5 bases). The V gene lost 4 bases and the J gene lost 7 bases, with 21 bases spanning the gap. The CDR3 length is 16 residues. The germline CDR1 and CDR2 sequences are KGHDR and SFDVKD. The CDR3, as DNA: TGTGCCACCAGTGACCCTAGCGGAGGGGACGAGGGTGGCTACACCTTC. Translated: CATSDPSGGDEGGYTF.

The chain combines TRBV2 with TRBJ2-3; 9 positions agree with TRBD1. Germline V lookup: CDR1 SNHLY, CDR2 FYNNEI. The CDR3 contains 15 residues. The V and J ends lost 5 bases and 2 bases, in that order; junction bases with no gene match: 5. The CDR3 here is CASSQDRGITDTQYF. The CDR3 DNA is TGTGCCAGCAGTCAGGACAGGGGCATCACAGATACGCAGTATTTT.

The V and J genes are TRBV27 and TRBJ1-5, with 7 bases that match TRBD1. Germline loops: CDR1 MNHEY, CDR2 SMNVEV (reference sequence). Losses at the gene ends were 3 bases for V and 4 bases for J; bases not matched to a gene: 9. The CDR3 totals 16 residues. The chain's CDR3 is CASSFAGTVENQPQHF. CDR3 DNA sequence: TGTGCCAGCAGTTTCGCCGGGACAGTAGAAAATCAGCCCCAGCATTTT.

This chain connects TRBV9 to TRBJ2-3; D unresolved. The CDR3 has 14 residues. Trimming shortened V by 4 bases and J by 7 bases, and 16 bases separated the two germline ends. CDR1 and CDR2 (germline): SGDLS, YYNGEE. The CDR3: CASSFSELQNTQYF. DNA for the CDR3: TGTGCCAGCAGCTTCTCCGAACTGCAAAATACGCAGTATTTT.

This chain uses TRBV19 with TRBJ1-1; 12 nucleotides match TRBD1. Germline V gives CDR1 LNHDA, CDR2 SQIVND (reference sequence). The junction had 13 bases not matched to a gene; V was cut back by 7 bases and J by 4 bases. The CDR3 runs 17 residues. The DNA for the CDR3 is TGTGCCAGTACCACTGGGGGGACAGGGGGCGAGGGCACTGAAGCTTTCTTT. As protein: CASTTGGTGGEGTEAFF.

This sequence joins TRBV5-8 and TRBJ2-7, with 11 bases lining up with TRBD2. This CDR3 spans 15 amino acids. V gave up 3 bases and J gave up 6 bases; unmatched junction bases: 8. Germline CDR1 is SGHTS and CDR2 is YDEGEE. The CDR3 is CASSWVSGRAPEQYF. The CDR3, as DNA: TGTGCCAGCAGCTGGGTTAGCGGGAGGGCCCCCGAGCAGTACTTC.

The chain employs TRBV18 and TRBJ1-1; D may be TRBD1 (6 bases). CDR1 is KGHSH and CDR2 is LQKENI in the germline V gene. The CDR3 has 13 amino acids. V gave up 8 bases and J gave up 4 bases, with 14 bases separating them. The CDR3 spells CASHSEGVTEAFF. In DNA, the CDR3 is TGTGCCAGCCACAGCGAGGGGGTCACTGAAGCTTTCTTT. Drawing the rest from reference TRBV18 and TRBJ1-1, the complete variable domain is NAGVMQNPRHLVRRRGQEARLRCSPMKGHSHVYWYRQLPEEGLKFMVYLQKENIIDESGMPKERFSAEFPKEGPSILRIQQVVRGDSAAYFCASHSEGVTEAFFGQGTRLTVV.

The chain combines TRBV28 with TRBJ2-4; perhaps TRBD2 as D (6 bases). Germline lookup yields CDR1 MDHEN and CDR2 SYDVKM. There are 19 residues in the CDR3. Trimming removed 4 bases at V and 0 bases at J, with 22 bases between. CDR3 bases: TGTGCCAGCAGTTCCGCCGGAGGGGTACGAGCGTCAGCCAAAAACATTCAGTACTTC. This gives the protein CASSSAGGVRASAKNIQYF. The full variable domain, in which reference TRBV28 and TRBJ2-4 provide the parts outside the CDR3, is DVKVTQSSRYLVKRTGEKVFLECVQDMDHENMFWYRQDPGLGLRLIYFSYDVKMKEKGDIPEGYSVSREKKERFSLILESASTNQTSMYLCASSSAGGVRASAKNIQYFGAGTRLSVL.

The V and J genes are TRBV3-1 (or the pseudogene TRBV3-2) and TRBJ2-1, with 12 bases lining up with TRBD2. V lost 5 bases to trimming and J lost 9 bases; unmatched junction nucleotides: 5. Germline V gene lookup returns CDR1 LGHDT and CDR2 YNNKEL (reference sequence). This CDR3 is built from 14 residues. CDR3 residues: CASSFGLAGFEQFF. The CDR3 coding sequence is TGTGCCAGCAGCTTCGGACTAGCGGGGTTTGAGCAGTTCTTC.

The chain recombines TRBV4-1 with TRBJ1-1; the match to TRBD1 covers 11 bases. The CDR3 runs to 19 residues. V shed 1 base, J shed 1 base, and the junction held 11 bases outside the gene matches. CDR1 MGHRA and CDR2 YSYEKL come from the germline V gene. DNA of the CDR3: TGCGCCAGCAGCCAAGTCGGACAGGGGGCGCTGGGGCCGAACACTGAAGCTTTCTTT. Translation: CASSQVGQGALGPNTEAFF.

CDR3 in DNA: TGCGCCAGCAGCTCAGGGGGGACAACGAACACCGGGGAGCTGTTTTTT. Translation gives CASSSGGTTNTGELFF. The chain has TRBV5-1 and TRBJ2-2, with D tentatively TRBD1 (7 bases). Per germline, CDR1 SGHRS and CDR2 YFSETQ. This CDR3 spans 16 amino acids. V lost 3 bases and J 0 bases, leaving 12 bases between the germline ends.

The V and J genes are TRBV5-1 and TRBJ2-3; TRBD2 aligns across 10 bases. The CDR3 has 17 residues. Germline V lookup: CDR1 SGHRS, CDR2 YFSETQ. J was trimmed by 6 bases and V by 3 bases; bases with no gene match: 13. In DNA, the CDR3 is TGCGCCAGCAGCTGGGGGCGGAGCGGGGGGGTATCGGATACGCAGTATTTT. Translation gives CASSWGRSGGVSDTQYF.

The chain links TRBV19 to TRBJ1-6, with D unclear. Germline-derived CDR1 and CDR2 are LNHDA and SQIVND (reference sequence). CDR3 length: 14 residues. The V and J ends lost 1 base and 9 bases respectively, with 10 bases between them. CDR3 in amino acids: CASSIGNGPSPLHF. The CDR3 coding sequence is TGTGCCAGTAGTATAGGTAACGGTCCTTCACCCCTCCACTTT.

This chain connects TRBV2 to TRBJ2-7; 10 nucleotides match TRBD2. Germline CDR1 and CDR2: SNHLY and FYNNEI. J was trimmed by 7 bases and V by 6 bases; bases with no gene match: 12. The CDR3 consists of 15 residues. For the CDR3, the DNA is TGTGCCAGCAGGATGGACGCACTAGCGGGGAATGAGCAGTACTTC. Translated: CASRMDALAGNEQYF.

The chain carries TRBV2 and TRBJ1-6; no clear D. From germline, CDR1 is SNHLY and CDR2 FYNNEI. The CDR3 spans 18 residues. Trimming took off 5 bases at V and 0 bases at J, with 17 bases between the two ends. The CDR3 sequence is CASSHPGRGSSYNSPLHF. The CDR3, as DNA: TGTGCCAGCAGTCACCCCGGGAGAGGAAGCTCCTATAATTCACCCCTCCACTTT.

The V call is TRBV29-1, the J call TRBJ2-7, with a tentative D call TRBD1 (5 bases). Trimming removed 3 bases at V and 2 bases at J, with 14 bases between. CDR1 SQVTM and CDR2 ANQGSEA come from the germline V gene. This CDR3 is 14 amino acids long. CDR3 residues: CSVDSQGSAYEQYF. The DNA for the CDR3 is TGCAGCGTTGACAGTCAGGGCTCGGCCTACGAGCAGTACTTC.

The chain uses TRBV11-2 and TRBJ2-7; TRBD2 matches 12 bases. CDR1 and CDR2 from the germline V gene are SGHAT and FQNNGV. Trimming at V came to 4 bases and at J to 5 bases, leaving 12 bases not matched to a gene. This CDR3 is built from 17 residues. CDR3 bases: TGTGCCAGCAGCTCAATGCTAGCGGGAGGGCCGGGGAACGAGCAGTACTTC. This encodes CASSSMLAGGPGNEQYF.

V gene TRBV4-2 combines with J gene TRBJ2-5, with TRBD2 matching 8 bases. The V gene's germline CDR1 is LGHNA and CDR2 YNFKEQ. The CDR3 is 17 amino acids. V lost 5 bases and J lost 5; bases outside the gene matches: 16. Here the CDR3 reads CASSSTIQRGTLETQYF. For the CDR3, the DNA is TGTGCCAGCAGCTCCACCATCCAGCGGGGGACCCTGGAGACCCAGTACTTC.